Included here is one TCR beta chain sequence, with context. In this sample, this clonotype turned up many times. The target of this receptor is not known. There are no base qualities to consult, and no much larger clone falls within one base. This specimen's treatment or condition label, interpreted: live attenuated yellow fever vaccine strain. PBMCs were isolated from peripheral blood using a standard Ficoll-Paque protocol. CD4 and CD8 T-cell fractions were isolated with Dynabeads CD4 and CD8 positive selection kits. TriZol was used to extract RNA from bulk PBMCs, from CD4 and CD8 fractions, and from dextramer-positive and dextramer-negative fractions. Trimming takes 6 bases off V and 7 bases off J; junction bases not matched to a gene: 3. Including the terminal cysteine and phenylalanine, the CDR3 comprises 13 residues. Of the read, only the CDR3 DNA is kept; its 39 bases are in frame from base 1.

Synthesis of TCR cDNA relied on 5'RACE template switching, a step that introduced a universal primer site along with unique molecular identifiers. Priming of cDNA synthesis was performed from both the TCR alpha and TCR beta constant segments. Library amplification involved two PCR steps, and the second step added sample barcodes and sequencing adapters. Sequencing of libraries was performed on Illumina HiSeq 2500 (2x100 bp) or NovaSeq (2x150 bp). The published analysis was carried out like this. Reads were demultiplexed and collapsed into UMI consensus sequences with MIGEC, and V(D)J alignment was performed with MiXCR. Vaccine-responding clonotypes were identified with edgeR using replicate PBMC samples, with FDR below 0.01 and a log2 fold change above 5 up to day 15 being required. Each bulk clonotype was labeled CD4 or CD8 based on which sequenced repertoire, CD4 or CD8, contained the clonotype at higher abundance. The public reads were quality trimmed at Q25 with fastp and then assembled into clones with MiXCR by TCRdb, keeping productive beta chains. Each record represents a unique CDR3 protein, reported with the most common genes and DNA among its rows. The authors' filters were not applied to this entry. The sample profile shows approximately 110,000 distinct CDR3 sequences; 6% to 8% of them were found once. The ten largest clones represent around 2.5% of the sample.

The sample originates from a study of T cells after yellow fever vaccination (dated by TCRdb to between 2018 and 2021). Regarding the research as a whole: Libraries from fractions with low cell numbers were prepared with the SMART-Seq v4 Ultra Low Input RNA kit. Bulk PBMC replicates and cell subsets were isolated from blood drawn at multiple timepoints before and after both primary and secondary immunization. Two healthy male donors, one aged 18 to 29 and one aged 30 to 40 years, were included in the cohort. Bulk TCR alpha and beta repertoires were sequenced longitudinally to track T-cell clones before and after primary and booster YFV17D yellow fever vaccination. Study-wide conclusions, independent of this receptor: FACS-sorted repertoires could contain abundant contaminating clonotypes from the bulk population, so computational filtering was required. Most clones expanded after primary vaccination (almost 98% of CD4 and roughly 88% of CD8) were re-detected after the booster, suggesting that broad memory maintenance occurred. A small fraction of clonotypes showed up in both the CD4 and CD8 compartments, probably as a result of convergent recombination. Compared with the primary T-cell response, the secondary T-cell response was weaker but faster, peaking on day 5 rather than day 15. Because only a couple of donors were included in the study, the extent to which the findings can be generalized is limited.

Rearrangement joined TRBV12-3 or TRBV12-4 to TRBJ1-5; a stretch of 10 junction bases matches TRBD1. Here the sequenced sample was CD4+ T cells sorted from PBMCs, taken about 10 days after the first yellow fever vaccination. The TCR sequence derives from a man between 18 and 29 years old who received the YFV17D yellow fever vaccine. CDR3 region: CASRGDRGQPQHF. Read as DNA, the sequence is TGTGCCAGCAGGGGGGACAGGGGACAGCCCCAGCATTTT.